One sample yielded the 29 T cell receptor beta chains listed below, sequenced in a study of blood T cell repertoires in COVID-19. Produced via immunoSEQ multiplex PCR; TCRdb's table is partial and in-frame only. The sample consists of 40,000 to 45,000 clones, roughly nine tenths of them appearing once. Sample: peripheral blood. The receptors originated from a man over 45 with active COVID-19.

This clone appeared once. The rearrangement joins TRBV3-1 (or the pseudogene TRBV3-2) to TRBJ1-6, with a possible D match to TRBD1 (5 bases). CDR1 LGHDT and CDR2 YNNKEL come from the germline V gene (reference sequence). The germline V and J ends were trimmed by 3 bases and 5 bases, with 11 bases remaining between them. This CDR3 contains 15 residues. CDR3 amino acids: CASSQSTANNSPLHF. CDR3 sequence (DNA): TGTGCCAGCAGCCAGTCGACAGCCAATAATTCACCCCTCCACTTT.

This chain joins TRBV24-1 and TRBJ2-1; the D gene is possibly TRBD1 (5 bases). Trimming removed 4 bases at V and 8 bases at J, with 8 bases between. The germline V gene encodes CDR1 KGHDR and CDR2 SFDVKD. The CDR3 is 12 residues long. In nucleotides, the CDR3 is TGTGCCACCAGTGACCTGACAGATGAGCAGTTCTTC. It codes for CATSDLTDEQFF.

The chain couples TRBV28 to TRBJ2-5; 10 nucleotides agree with TRBD2. V lost 3 bases, J lost 4 bases, and 11 bases stayed unmatched. The V gene's germline CDR1 is MDHEN and CDR2 SYDVKM. This CDR3 spans 17 amino acids. The CDR3 here is CASSLGVQREGRETQYF. The CDR3 coding sequence is TGTGCCAGCAGTTTGGGCGTGCAGCGGGAGGGCCGAGAGACCCAGTACTTC. Filled out from reference TRBV28 and TRBJ2-5, the complete variable domain reads DVKVTQSSRYLVKRTGEKVFLECVQDMDHENMFWYRQDPGLGLRLIYFSYDVKMKEKGDIPEGYSVSREKKERFSLILESASTNQTSMYLCASSLGVQREGRETQYFGPGTRLLVL.

This chain links TRBV27 with TRBJ1-6, with a weak D call TRBD1 (5 bases). This CDR3 contains 14 residues. V was shortened by 5 bases and J by 10 bases, with 15 bases between the two germline ends. Germline assignment: CDR1 MNHEY and CDR2 SMNVEV (reference sequence). The CDR3 loop reads CASSLQGGGSPLHF. The CDR3 DNA reads TGTGCCAGCAGTCTTCAGGGCGGGGGATCACCCCTCCACTTT.

The chain has TRBV27 and TRBJ1-2; the D is unclear. The V end was cut by 3 bases, the J end by 4 bases, with 12 bases between. Germline V gene sequence: CDR1 MNHEY, CDR2 SMNVEV (reference sequence). This CDR3 has 14 amino acids. DNA of the CDR3: TGTGCCAGCAGTTTGGTGGACTCAGGCTATGGCTACACCTTC. Translated, it gives CASSLVDSGYGYTF.

The V and J genes are TRBV7-3 and TRBJ2-2; D might be TRBD1 (5 bases). CDR1 is SGHTA, CDR2 FQGTGA, per germline. With 5 bases removed from V and 7 bases from J, the gap between germline ends came to 8 bases. The CDR3 runs to 12 residues. The CDR3: CASSHRNGELFF. For the CDR3, the DNA is TGTGCCAGCAGCCACAGGAACGGGGAGCTGTTTTTT. Using reference TRBV7-3 and TRBJ2-2 for the parts outside the CDR3, the full variable domain is GAGVSQTPSNKVTEKGKYVELRCDPISGHTALYWYRQSLGQGPEFLIYFQGTGAADDSGLPNDRFFAVRPEGSVSTLKIQRTERGDSAVYLCASSHRNGELFFGEGSRLTVL.

The chain recombines TRBV5-4 with TRBJ2-3; D is possibly TRBD2 (6 bases). Germline CDR1 is SGHNT and CDR2 is YYREEE (reference sequence). Trimming took off 3 bases at V and 0 bases at J, with 17 bases between the two ends. CDR3 size: 17 residues. The CDR3 loop is CASSSAVWGLSTDTQYF. The CDR3 DNA follows: TGTGCCAGCAGCTCAGCGGTTTGGGGACTGAGCACAGATACGCAGTATTTT.

The V call is TRBV5-5, the J call TRBJ2-1; 7 positions match TRBD1. The CDR3 totals 14 residues. V was clipped by 4 bases and J by 7 bases; unmatched bases: 8. The germline V gene encodes CDR1 SGHKS and CDR2 YYEKEE (reference sequence). CDR3 sequence (DNA): TGTGCCAGCAGCGTACGGGACAGAGATAATGAGCAGTTCTTC. Protein sequence: CASSVRDRDNEQFF.

This clone came up a few times. CDR3 loop: CASRDISSGNTIYF. The CDR3, as DNA: TGTGCCAGTCGGGACATCAGCTCTGGAAACACCATATATTTT. This chain connects TRBV19 to TRBJ1-3; tentatively, D is TRBD1 (6 bases). Germline-derived CDR1 and CDR2 are LNHDA and SQIVND (reference sequence). V shed 8 bases and J shed 0 bases, with 11 bases lying between them. This CDR3 is built from 14 residues.

This rearrangement joins TRBV28 to TRBJ1-2; 8 bases map to TRBD1. The germline CDR1 and CDR2 sequences are MDHEN and SYDVKM. This CDR3 contains 15 residues. Unmatched junction bases numbered 12, after V lost 4 bases and J lost 8 bases. CDR3 nucleotide sequence: TGTGCCAGCAGTTCCGCCGGGCAGGGGGCAAGGGGCTACACCTTC. Protein sequence: CASSSAGQGARGYTF.

The V call is TRBV12-3 or TRBV12-4, the J call TRBJ2-1; TRBD2 matches at 8 bases. V trimming: 4 bases; J trimming: 12 bases; junction bases outside the gene matches: 5. The CDR3 is made up of 12 amino acids. CDR3 region: CASSSGTRVQFF. The CDR3 DNA follows: TGTGCCAGCAGTTCCGGGACTAGGGTGCAGTTCTTC.

The sample holds one count of this clone. The rearrangement uses TRBV28 and TRBJ2-5; 7 bases align to TRBD2. The CDR3 totals 15 residues. J was trimmed by 4 bases and V by 3 bases; bases with no gene match: 8. Looked up from germline, CDR1 is MDHEN and CDR2 is SYDVKM. The CDR3 loop reads CASSFSGGEVETQYF. CDR3 sequence (DNA): TGTGCCAGCAGTTTTTCGGGAGGCGAGGTAGAGACCCAGTACTTC.

CDR3 in amino acids: CASSEYRGEQYF. CDR3 DNA sequence: TGTGCCAGCAGTGAATATCGGGGTGAGCAGTACTTC. J is TRBJ2-7 and V is TRBV25-1; weak D call: TRBD2 (5 bases). Per germline, CDR1 MGHDK and CDR2 SYGVNS. V was trimmed by 0 bases and J by 7 bases, leaving 7 bases between them. The CDR3 loop spans 12 amino acids.

The rearrangement links TRBV5-4 to TRBJ1-4, with D tentatively TRBD1 (5 bases). The CDR3 covers 14 residues. Trimming shortened V by 4 bases and J by 7 bases, and 14 bases separated the two germline ends. Germline V lookup: CDR1 SGHNT, CDR2 YYREEE (reference sequence). CDR3 DNA: TGTGCCAGCAGCCGGGAGGGGAATCGTGAAAAACTGTTTTTT. Translation: CASSREGNREKLFF.

This sequence joins TRBV4-1 and TRBJ1-2; D is possibly TRBD1 (6 bases). The V end lost 4 bases, the J end lost 1 base, and 13 bases lay between the germline ends. In germline, CDR1 is MGHRA, CDR2 YSYEKL. The CDR3 is 15 residues long. The CDR3 region is CASSLRDKSNYGYTF. The CDR3 DNA sequence: TGCGCCAGCAGCCTCCGGGACAAAAGTAACTATGGCTACACCTTC.

The V gene is TRBV7-2, the J gene TRBJ2-3; possible D gene TRBD1, 5 bases. CDR3 length equals 15 residues. Trimming removed 1 base at V and 0 bases at J, with 8 bases between. The V gene's germline CDR1 is SGHTA and CDR2 FQGNSA. The CDR3 nucleotides are TGTGCCAGCAGCTTAGTGGGGCCTAGCACAGATACGCAGTATTTT. Its translation is CASSLVGPSTDTQYF. The entire variable domain, with the rest obtained from reference TRBV7-2 and TRBJ2-3, is as follows: GAGVSQSPSNKVTEKGKDVELRCDPISGHTALYWYRQSLGQGLEFLIYFQGNSAPDKSGLPSDRFSAERTGGSVSTLTIQRTQQEDSAVYLCASSLVGPSTDTQYFGPGTRLTVL.

The table lists this clone with a few counts. V is TRBV6-2 or TRBV6-3 and J is TRBJ2-7; 7 bases fit TRBD2. CDR3 length: 13 residues. The germline V gene has CDR1 MNHEY and CDR2 SVGEGT. Trimming removed 4 bases from V and 4 bases from J; junction bases left unmatched: 4. In DNA, the CDR3 is TGTGCCAGCAGTTCGGCGGGAGTTTACGAGCAGTACTTC. Translated, it gives CASSSAGVYEQYF.

The rearrangement uses TRBV11-2 and TRBJ2-7; a weak D match, TRBD2 (5 bases). Trimming shortened V by 5 bases and J by 6 bases, and 20 bases separated the two germline ends. This CDR3 has 15 residues. Looked up from germline, CDR1 is SGHAT and CDR2 is FQNNGV. In nucleotides, the CDR3 is TGTGCCAGCAGCCTCCAATCCGGGAAGGAGTTCGAGCAGTACTTC. The encoded protein is CASSLQSGKEFEQYF.

The chain recombines TRBV28 with TRBJ2-7, with TRBD2 matching over 8 bases. The CDR3 runs 19 residues. Germline values: CDR1 MDHEN, CDR2 SYDVKM. Germline trimming cut 6 bases from V and 0 bases from J; bases unmatched to any gene: 19. The CDR3 reads CASRGLLGSGKLTSYEQYF. The CDR3 nucleotides read TGTGCCAGCAGAGGCCTTTTGGGTAGCGGGAAATTAACCTCCTACGAGCAGTACTTC. The full variable domain, in which reference TRBV28 and TRBJ2-7 provide the parts outside the CDR3, is DVKVTQSSRYLVKRTGEKVFLECVQDMDHENMFWYRQDPGLGLRLIYFSYDVKMKEKGDIPEGYSVSREKKERFSLILESASTNQTSMYLCASRGLLGSGKLTSYEQYFGPGTRLTVT.

The chain is built from TRBV7-2 and TRBJ2-7; D unclear. The V gene lost 3 bases and the J gene lost 3 bases, with 12 bases spanning the gap. This CDR3 is built from 14 residues. Germline V lookup: CDR1 SGHTA, CDR2 FQGNSA. CDR3 DNA sequence: TGTGCCAGCAGCTTTGGAGTACGAATCTACGAGCAGTACTTC. Translated: CASSFGVRIYEQYF.

The chain couples TRBV28 to TRBJ1-4; D is possibly TRBD1 (6 bases). The germline V and J ends were trimmed by 2 bases and 8 bases, with 12 bases remaining between them. Germline CDR1 is MDHEN and CDR2 is SYDVKM. The CDR3 totals 14 residues. The CDR3, as DNA: TGTGCCAGCAGTTTAGGGCAGGGGCGAGAAAAACTGTTTTTT. Amino acids: CASSLGQGREKLFF.

This chain connects TRBV28 to TRBJ1-4; tentatively, D is TRBD1 (6 bases). The CDR3 has 15 residues. Germline values: CDR1 MDHEN, CDR2 SYDVKM. Trimming removed 6 bases from V and 7 bases from J, with 18 bases in between. The CDR3, as DNA: TGTGCCAGCAGGACTCGAACAGGGTTAGGTGAAAAACTGTTTTTT. Its protein is CASRTRTGLGEKLFF.

This clone was counted a few times. The chain has TRBV28 and TRBJ1-4; D unclear. Germline V CDR1 and CDR2: MDHEN, SYDVKM. Trimming left V 8 bases short and J 0 bases short, with 10 bases between. The CDR3 spans 14 residues. Written as DNA, the CDR3 is TGTGCCAGCTTCAGCGGGGCAACTAATGAAAAACTGTTTTTT. Protein: CASFSGATNEKLFF.

This chain connects TRBV2 to TRBJ2-7; 11 nucleotides line up with TRBD2. Germline V lookup: CDR1 SNHLY, CDR2 FYNNEI. The CDR3 has 15 amino acids. The ends lost 5 bases at V and 4 bases at J; junction bases unmatched: 7. The CDR3 region is CASSLSGRAAYEQYF. The DNA for the CDR3 is TGTGCCAGCAGTCTTAGCGGGAGGGCCGCATACGAGCAGTACTTC.

The chain links TRBV12-3 or TRBV12-4 to TRBJ1-2, with D maybe TRBD1 (6 bases). The CDR3 contains 13 residues. Trimming removed 4 bases at V and 7 bases at J, with 13 bases between. CDR3 loop: CASSSTGKFGYTF. For the CDR3, the DNA is TGTGCCAGCAGTTCTACAGGGAAGTTTGGCTACACCTTC.

The chain is built from TRBV11-3 and TRBJ2-1; 9 bases match TRBD2. Germline CDR1 SGHNT, CDR2 YENEEA. V lost 3 bases to trimming and J lost 8 bases; unmatched junction nucleotides: 5. The CDR3 has 14 amino acids. The CDR3 loop is CASSLVAGADEQFF. In DNA form, the CDR3 reads TGTGCCAGCAGCTTGGTAGCGGGAGCGGATGAGCAGTTCTTC.

The chain links TRBV21-1 to TRBJ1-6. TRBV21-1 counts as a pseudogene. The CDR3 sequence is 15 residues long. The CDR3 region has the DNA TGTGCCAGCAGCAAAGAGCGGGGAGGGGATTCACCCCTCCACTTT. Protein product: CASSKERGGDSPLHF.

This clone was detected once. The chain combines TRBV5-4 with TRBJ2-3; TRBD2 might be the D (5 bases). Looked up from germline, CDR1 is SGHNT and CDR2 is YYREEE (reference sequence). V lost 0 bases and J 2 bases, leaving 13 bases between the germline ends. There are 16 residues in the CDR3. Here the CDR3 DNA reads TGTGCCAGCAGCTTGGATAGGAGGTCCACCACAGATACGCAGTATTTT. Its protein product is CASSLDRRSTTDTQYF.

This clone was seen only once. This sequence joins TRBV21-1 and TRBJ2-1; the listed D gene, TRBD1, was not tested against the DNA. TRBV21-1 is a pseudogene locus. The CDR3 extends over 14 amino acids. This CDR3 is CASSGDRADNEQFF. Here the CDR3 DNA reads TGTGCCAGCAGCGGGGACAGGGCGGACAATGAGCAGTTCTTC.